The rows below give T cell receptor beta chains drawn from one sample of a study of blood T cells in healthy people across ages. A single record per CDR3 protein comes from TCRdb applying MiXCR to the 5' RACE reads. The data show a few hundred thousand distinct CDR3 sequences, over 25% seen once. This sample was also put to use in a study of T cells of mothers and their children.

The material sequenced was blood. The origin of the receptors is a boy under 10 years old in good health. CDR3s include the opening cysteine and the closing phenylalanine or tryptophan. The D gene is left open where the match is weak. The size field is filled for only some rows; it gives once, few, many or a size class.

few	TRBV29-1	TRBJ2-7	-	TGCAGCGTGAAGACCGTCGGGACTCAACACTACGAGCAGTACTTC	CSVKTVGTQHYEQYF
-	TRBV20-1	TRBJ2-1	-	TGCAGTGCTAGAGGGCTAGCGCCCAGCTCCTACAATGAGCAGTTCTTC	CSARGLAPSSYNEQFF
-	TRBV7-9	TRBJ1-4	-	TGTGCCAGCAACGCCGGGCAGCACAATGAAAAACTGTTTTTT	CASNAGQHNEKLFF
-	TRBV12-3/TRBV12-4	TRBJ2-7	TRBD2	TGTGCCAGCAGTTTGGCGGGAGGGCTCTACGAGCAGTACTTC	CASSLAGGLYEQYF
-	TRBV10-3	TRBJ2-7	TRBD1	TGTGCCATCAGACATACCGGGACAGGGGCCTACGAGCAGTACTTC	CAIRHTGTGAYEQYF
-	TRBV7-2	TRBJ1-4	TRBD1	TGTGCCAGCAGCGTGCGACAGGGGTTCGGCGAAAAACTGTTTTTT	CASSVRQGFGEKLFF
-	TRBV6-1	TRBJ2-1	TRBD1	TGTGCCAGCAGTCCACAGGGGGCCGACTCCTACAATGAGCAGTTCTTC	CASSPQGADSYNEQFF
few	TRBV20-1	TRBJ2-5	TRBD1	TGCAGTGGCCGACAGGGAGAGACCCAGTACTTC	CSGRQGETQYF
-	TRBV12-3/TRBV12-4	TRBJ2-7	TRBD1	TGTGCCAGCAGTTCCGGGGACAGGGGGACGGGAGAGCAGTACTTC	CASSSGDRGTGEQYF
few	TRBV18	TRBJ2-1	-	TGTGCCAGCTCACCAAGCCTAGAGGGCTCCTACAATGAGCAGTTCTTC	CASSPSLEGSYNEQFF
many	TRBV5-1	TRBJ2-3	TRBD1	TGCGCCAGCAGCACGGACAGGGTGACAGATACGCAGTATTTT	CASSTDRVTDTQYF
-	TRBV29-1	TRBJ2-6	-	TGCAGCGTCGAATCTGGGGCCAACGTCCTGACTTTC	CSVESGANVLTF
few	TRBV2	TRBJ2-7	TRBD1	TGTGCCAGCGCGGGACAGGGTGTCAACGAGCAGTACTTC	CASAGQGVNEQYF
-	TRBV5-1	TRBJ1-1	TRBD1	TGCGCCAGCAGCCTGCAGGGGGTGGGCACTGAAGCTTTCTTT	CASSLQGVGTEAFF